The 8 T cell receptor beta chains in this list originate from one sample, sequenced in a study of T cells in Graves' hyperthyroidism and ophthalmopathy. The TCR beta CDR3 regions underwent amplification using RNA transcripts as the source. First-round RT-PCR of the TCR CDR3 relied on the HTBI primer set. MiXCR was run by TCRdb on the multiplex PCR reads, yielding one entry per CDR3 protein. The sample gives about 420,000 distinct CDR3 sequences, roughly 15% of which show up once; 5.3% is in the top ten. Sequences were obtained from blood. Source of these receptors: a woman aged 18-29 years with Graves' hyperthyroidism.

This clonotype was counted at least ten times. The chain is built from TRBV11-2 and TRBJ2-7; TRBD2 matches at 10 bases. Germline CDR1 reads SGHAT; CDR2 reads FQNNGV. The V segment lost 5 bases and the J segment 3 bases; nucleotides outside the gene matches: 10. The CDR3 runs to 16 residues. The CDR3 is CASSLLPGLAIYEQYF. The CDR3 DNA reads as TGTGCCAGCAGCCTCCTACCGGGACTAGCGATCTACGAGCAGTACTTC.

The table lists this clonotype with many counts. The rearrangement uses TRBV2 and TRBJ2-5; 13 bases are a match to TRBD2. The V gene end was trimmed by 0 bases and the J gene end by 2 bases; junction bases not matched to a gene: 9. Germline V gene data show CDR1 as SNHLY and CDR2 as FYNNEI. This CDR3 has 19 amino acids. The CDR3 spells CASSEALRGLAGSQETQYF. In nucleotides, the CDR3 is TGTGCCAGCAGTGAAGCGCTTAGGGGACTAGCGGGGTCTCAAGAGACCCAGTACTTC.

V usage is TRBV5-1 and J usage is TRBJ2-5, with D possibly being TRBD1 (5 bases). This CDR3 is 14 amino acids long. The germline V gene encodes CDR1 SGHRS and CDR2 YFSETQ. V was cut by 1 base and J by 2 bases, with 9 bases left in between. The CDR3 DNA is TGCGCCAGCAGCTTGCTCCAGGGACAAGAGACCCAGTACTTC. Translated: CASSLLQGQETQYF.

In this sample, this clonotype turned up a few times. This chain connects TRBV20-1 to TRBJ1-1, with D possibly being TRBD1 (6 bases). The CDR3 contains 13 residues. V shed 4 bases and J shed 0 bases, with 9 bases lying between them. Germline V gene data show CDR1 as DFQATT and CDR2 as SNEGSKA (reference sequence). The CDR3 region has the DNA TGCAGTGCTACGGACAGTCTGAACACTGAAGCTTTCTTT. Translation gives CSATDSLNTEAFF.

This clonotype was counted ten times or more. For the CDR3, the DNA is TGTGCCAGCAGCCTACGGACAGGGGGCTATACAGATACGCAGTATTTT. This codes for CASSLRTGGYTDTQYF. This chain links TRBV28 with TRBJ2-3; 11 bases match TRBD1. J was trimmed by 3 bases and V by 6 bases; bases with no gene match: 8. This CDR3 has 16 residues. Germline CDR1 MDHEN, CDR2 SYDVKM.

The table lists this clonotype with many counts. This sequence joins TRBV18 and TRBJ2-5, with 8 bases aligning to TRBD2. CDR3 length equals 15 residues. The germline CDR1 and CDR2 sequences are KGHSH and LQKENI. V lost 0 bases, J lost 2 bases, and 2 bases stayed unmatched. CDR3 bases: TGTGCCAGCTCACCACCCGGGGGGGCTCAAGAGACCCAGTACTTC. Its protein product is CASSPPGGAQETQYF.

This clonotype showed up many times. The chain has TRBV6-1 and TRBJ2-7, with TRBD2 matching over 7 bases. The CDR3 length is 15 residues. V shed 1 base and J 0 bases; nucleotides not matched to a gene: 3. CDR1 is MNHNS and CDR2 is SASEGT in the germline V gene. The CDR3 nucleotides are TGTGCCAGCAGTGAAGTCGGCGGGAGCTCCTACGAGCAGTACTTC. Its protein is CASSEVGGSSYEQYF.

This clonotype was detected many times. The chain has TRBV12-3 or TRBV12-4 and TRBJ2-3; no definite D call. V was trimmed by 8 bases and J by 1 base, leaving 7 bases between them. This CDR3 region has 12 residues. DNA for the CDR3: TGTGCCAGCGACGAGGGCACAGATACGCAGTATTTT. Its protein is CASDEGTDTQYF.